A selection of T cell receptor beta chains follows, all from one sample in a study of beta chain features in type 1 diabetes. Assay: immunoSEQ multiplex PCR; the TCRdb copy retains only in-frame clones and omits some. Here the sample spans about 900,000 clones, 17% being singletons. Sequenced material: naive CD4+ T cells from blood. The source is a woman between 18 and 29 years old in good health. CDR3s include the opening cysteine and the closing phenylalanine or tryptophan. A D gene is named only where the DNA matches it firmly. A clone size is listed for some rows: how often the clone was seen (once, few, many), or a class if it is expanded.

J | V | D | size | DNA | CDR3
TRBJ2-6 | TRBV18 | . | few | TGTGCCAGCTCACTACAACTCCCCCGCTCTGGGGCCAACGTCCTGACTTTC | CASSLQLPRSGANVLTF
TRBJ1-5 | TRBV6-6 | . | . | TGTGCCAGCACCTCCGGGACCCAAAGGCCCCAGCATTTT | CASTSGTQRPQHF
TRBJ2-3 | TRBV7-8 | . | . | TGTGCCAGCAGCTGGACGGGAAACACAGATACGCAGTATTTT | CASSWTGNTDTQYF
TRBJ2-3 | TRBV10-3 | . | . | TGTGCCATCAGTGAGTCGGGCAGGGGAGGGGATACGCAGTATTTT | CAISESGRGGDTQYF
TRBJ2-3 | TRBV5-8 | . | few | TGTGCCAGCAGCTTGTTGGTTTCTGCAAAAGTCACAGATACGCAGTATTTT | CASSLLVSAKVTDTQYF
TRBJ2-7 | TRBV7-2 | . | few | TGTGCCAGCAGCCAACACTACGAGCAGTACTTC | CASSQHYEQYF
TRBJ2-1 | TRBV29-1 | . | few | TGCAGCGTTGAAGACCCAGGGTCCCGCTCCTACAATGAGCAGTTCTTC | CSVEDPGSRSYNEQFF
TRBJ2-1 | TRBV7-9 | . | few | TGTGCCAGCAGCTTAGCGCTTCGAGCGGATAACGACTATGAGCAGTTCTTC | CASSLALRADNDYEQFF
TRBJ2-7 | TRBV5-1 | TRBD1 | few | TGCGCCAGCAGGGTAATGGCCGGGACAGGGCGCTACGAGCAGTACTTC | CASRVMAGTGRYEQYF
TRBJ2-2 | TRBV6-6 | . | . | TGTGCCAGCAGTTTAGGACAGTACACCGGGGAGCTGTTTTTT | CASSLGQYTGELFF
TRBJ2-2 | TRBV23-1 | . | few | TGCGCCAGCAGTCAAGAGGGAGAGGGCACCGGGGAGCTGTTTTTT | CASSQEGEGTGELFF
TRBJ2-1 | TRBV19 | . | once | TGTGCCAGTAGTATTTTCGGGGTCTACAATGAGCAGTTCTTC | CASSIFGVYNEQFF
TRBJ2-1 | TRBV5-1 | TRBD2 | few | TGCGCCAGCAGCTTGGGGACTAGCGGGAGAGGTGAGGTTGAGCAGTTCTTC | CASSLGTSGRGEVEQFF
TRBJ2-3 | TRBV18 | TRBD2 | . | TGTGCCAGCTCACCCTTCATCCGACTACTAGCGGGAGGCAATACGCAGTATTTT | CASSPFIRLLAGGNTQYF
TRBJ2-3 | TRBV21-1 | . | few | TGTGCCAGCAGCAATAGACTAGCGGGAGAGCCCCAACCCACAGATACGCAGTATTTT | CASSNRLAGEPQPTDTQYF
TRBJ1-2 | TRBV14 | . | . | TGTGCCAGCAGCCAAACAGGGAACTATGGCTACACCTTC | CASSQTGNYGYTF
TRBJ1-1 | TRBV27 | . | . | TGTGCCAGCAGTTTATCATCTGAGTGGTGGAACACTGAAGCTTTCTTT | CASSLSSEWWNTEAFF
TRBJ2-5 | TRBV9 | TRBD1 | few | TGTGCCAGCAGCGGGGGACAGTTATCAGAGACCCAGTACTTC | CASSGGQLSETQYF
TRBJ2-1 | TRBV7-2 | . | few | TGTGCCAGCAGCTTAGCGGTCAGGACCCACAATGAGCAGTTCTTC | CASSLAVRTHNEQFF
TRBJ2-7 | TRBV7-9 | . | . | TGTGCCAGCAGCATCACAGGGATCTACGAGCAGTACTTC | CASSITGIYEQYF
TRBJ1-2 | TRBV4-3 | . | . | TGCGCCAGCAGCCAAGATACATTTAACTATGGCTACACCTTC | CASSQDTFNYGYTF
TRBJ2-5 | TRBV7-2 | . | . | TGTGCCAGCAGCTTATATCCCCATACCATGACCTTACCAGAGACCCAGTACTTC | CASSLYPHTMTLPETQYF
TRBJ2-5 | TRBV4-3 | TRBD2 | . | TGCGCCAGCAGCCAAACCGCGGGGGGGCAGGAGACCCAGTACTTC | CASSQTAGGQETQYF
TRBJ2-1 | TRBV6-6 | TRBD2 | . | TGTGCCAGCAGTGTTAGGCTAGCGGGAGGTAATGAGCAGTTCTTC | CASSVRLAGGNEQFF
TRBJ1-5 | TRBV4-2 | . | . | TGTGCCAGCAGCCAAGAAAAGGGTCGTAATAGCAATCAGCCCCAGCATTTT | CASSQEKGRNSNQPQHF
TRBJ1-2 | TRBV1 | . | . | TGCACCAGCAGCCGAAAAAACCGGGACAGCTCCTTCTATGGCTACACCTTC | CTSSRKNRDSSFYGYTF
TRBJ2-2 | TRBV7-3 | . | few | TGTGCCAGCAGTCCCACACGCACCGGGGAGCTGTTTTTT | CASSPTRTGELFF
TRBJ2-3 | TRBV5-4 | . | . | TGTGCCAGCAGCAGTCAGGGGGGACCAGATACGCAGTATTTT | CASSSQGGPDTQYF
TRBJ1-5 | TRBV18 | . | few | TGTGCCAGCTCACCAGGGTCTAGCAATCAGCCCCAGCATTTT | CASSPGSSNQPQHF
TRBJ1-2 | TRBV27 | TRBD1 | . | TGTGCCAGCAGCCCCGGGACAGTCTATGGCTACACCTTC | CASSPGTVYGYTF
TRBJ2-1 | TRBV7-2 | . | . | TGTGCCAGCAGCTTAGGGCTAGCGAATTACAATGAGCAGTTCTTC | CASSLGLANYNEQFF
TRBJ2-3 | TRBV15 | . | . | TGTGCCACCAGCAGAGCAGGGGCGGGAGCAGTGGATACGCAGTATTTT | CATSRAGAGAVDTQYF
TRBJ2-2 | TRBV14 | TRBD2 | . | TGTGCCAGCAGCCCGATATTGGTAGCGGGACTTACCGGGGAGCTGTTTTTT | CASSPILVAGLTGELFF
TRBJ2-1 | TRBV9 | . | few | TGTGCCAGCAGCGCCGTACACGGGGAGCAGTTCTTC | CASSAVHGEQFF
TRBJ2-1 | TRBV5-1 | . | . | TGCGCCAGCAGGTTGCAGGTTTCTGAGCAGTTCTTC | CASRLQVSEQFF
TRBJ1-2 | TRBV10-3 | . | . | TGTGCCATCAGTGACTCGGGGGCGCGGGGCTATGGCTACACCTTC | CAISDSGARGYGYTF
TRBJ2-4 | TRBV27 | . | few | TGTGCCAGCAGTACGTTAGCCAAAAACATTCAGTACTTC | CASSTLAKNIQYF
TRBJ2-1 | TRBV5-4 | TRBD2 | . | TGTGCCAGCAGCTTGGATCTAGCGGGAGGCCCAAGGTCCAATGAGCAGTTCTTC | CASSLDLAGGPRSNEQFF
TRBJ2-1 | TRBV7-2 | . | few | TGTGCCAGCAGCCAAACGTACGGTGGTGAGCAGTTCTTC | CASSQTYGGEQFF
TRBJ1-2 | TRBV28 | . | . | TGTGCCAGCAGTTTTTTCAGCCTCGGTACGAGAAACTATGGCTACACCTTC | CASSFFSLGTRNYGYTF
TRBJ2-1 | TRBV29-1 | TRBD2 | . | TGCAGCGTGCCCGGGACTAGCGGTTACAATGAGCAGTTCTTC | CSVPGTSGYNEQFF
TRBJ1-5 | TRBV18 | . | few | TGTGCCAGCTCATGGACAGTGGAACAGCCCCAGCATTTT | CASSWTVEQPQHF
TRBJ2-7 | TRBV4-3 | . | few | TGCGCCAGCAGCCAGTCATCTAGCGTTGGCTACGAGCAGTACTTC | CASSQSSSVGYEQYF
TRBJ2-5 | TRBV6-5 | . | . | TGTGCCAGCAGTTACGGGAGACAGTTGGAGACCCAGTACTTC | CASSYGRQLETQYF
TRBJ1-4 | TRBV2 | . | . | TGTGCCAGCACCGAAAGGACAACTAATGAAAAACTGTTTTTT | CASTERTTNEKLFF
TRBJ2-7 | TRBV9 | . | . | TGTGCCAGCAGCCCAGGTGGATACTACGAGCAGTACTTC | CASSPGGYYEQYF
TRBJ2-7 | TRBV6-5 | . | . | TGTGCCAGCAGTCGACAGAGACCCTACGAGCAGTACTTC | CASSRQRPYEQYF
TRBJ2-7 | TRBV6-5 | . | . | TGTGCCAGCAGTTACCGCAGTGCAACCCACTACGAGCAGTACTTC | CASSYRSATHYEQYF
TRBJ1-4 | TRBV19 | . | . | TGTGCCAGTAGTCTTCGGGCCGGAGGACTGTTTTTT | CASSLRAGGLFF
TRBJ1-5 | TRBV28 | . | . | TGTGCCAGCAGCTTACAACAGGGTTCTCAGCCCCAGCATTTT | CASSLQQGSQPQHF
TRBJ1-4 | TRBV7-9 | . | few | TGTGCCAGCAGCTTAAGTCTGGCAGAACCAACTAATGAAAAACTGTTTTTT | CASSLSLAEPTNEKLFF
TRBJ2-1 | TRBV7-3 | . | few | TGTGCCAGCAGCCTGAACATAGTTTCACATGAGCAGTTCTTC | CASSLNIVSHEQFF
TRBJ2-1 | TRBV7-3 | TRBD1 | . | TGTGCCAGCAGCACCCCGGGGACAGGGGGCGGGGGTCCCTACAATGAGCAGTTCTTC | CASSTPGTGGGGPYNEQFF
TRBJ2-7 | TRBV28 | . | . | TGTGCCAGCAGTTTATCATCGGCGGGTTTCTACGAGCAGTACTTC | CASSLSSAGFYEQYF
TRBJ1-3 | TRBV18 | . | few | TGTGCCAGCTCACCACTCTCGGTGAAGGGAGGAAACACCATATATTTT | CASSPLSVKGGNTIYF
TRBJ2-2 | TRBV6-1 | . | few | TGTGCCAGCAACTTCGACAAGGTCACCGGGGAGCTGTTTTTT | CASNFDKVTGELFF
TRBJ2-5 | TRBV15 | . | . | TGTGCCACCAGCAGAGAAGCGAGCTCCTCAAGGGAGACCCAGTACTTC | CATSREASSSRETQYF
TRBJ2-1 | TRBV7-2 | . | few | TGTGCCAGCAGCTTGGCCCGATACAGGGTGATATCCTACAATGAGCAGTTCTTC | CASSLARYRVISYNEQFF
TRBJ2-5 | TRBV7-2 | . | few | TGTGCCAGCAGTTTTCGGACTAGACAGGCCCGGGGGGAGACCCAGTACTTC | CASSFRTRQARGETQYF